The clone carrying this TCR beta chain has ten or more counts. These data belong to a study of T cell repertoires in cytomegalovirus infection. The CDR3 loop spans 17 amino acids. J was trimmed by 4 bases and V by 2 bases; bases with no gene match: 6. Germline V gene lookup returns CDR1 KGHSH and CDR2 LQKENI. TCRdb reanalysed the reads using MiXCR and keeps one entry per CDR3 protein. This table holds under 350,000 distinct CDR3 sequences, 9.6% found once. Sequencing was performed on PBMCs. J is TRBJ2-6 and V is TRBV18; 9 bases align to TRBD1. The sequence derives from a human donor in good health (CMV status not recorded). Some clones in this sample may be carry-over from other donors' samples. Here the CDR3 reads CASSPKWTGAGANVLTF. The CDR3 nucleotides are TGTGCCAGCTCACCAAAGTGGACAGGGGCCGGGGCCAACGTCCTGACTTTC.